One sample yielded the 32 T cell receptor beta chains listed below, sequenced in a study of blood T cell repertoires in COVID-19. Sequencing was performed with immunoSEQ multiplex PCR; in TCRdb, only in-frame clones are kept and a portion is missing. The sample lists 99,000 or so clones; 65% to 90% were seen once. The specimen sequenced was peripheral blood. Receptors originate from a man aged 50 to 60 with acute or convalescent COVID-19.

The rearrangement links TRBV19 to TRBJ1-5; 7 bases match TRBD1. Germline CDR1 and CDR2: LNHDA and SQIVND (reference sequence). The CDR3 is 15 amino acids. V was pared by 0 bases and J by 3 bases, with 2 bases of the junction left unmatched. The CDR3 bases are TGTGCCAGTAGTATAGATACAGGGGTCAATCAGCCCCAGCATTTT. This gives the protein CASSIDTGVNQPQHF.

The CDR3 sequence is CASSAAGNTIYF. In DNA, the CDR3 is TGTGCCAGCAGTGCCGCTGGAAACACCATATATTTT. The rearrangement uses TRBV25-1 and TRBJ1-3; D gene unclear. Germline CDR1 and CDR2: MGHDK and SYGVNS. The CDR3 covers 12 residues. Deletions cut 4 bases from V and 2 bases from J, with 3 bases between. The whole variable domain, remainder taken from reference TRBV25-1 and TRBJ1-3, is EADIYQTPRYLVIGTGKKITLECSQTMGHDKMYWYQQDPGMELHLIHYSYGVNSTEKGDLSSESTVSRIRTEHFPLTLESARPSHTSQYLCASSAAGNTIYFGEGSWLTVV.

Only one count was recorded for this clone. As DNA, the CDR3 is TGCGCCAGCGCTGATTCGGACAGGGAAAGCAACACCATATATTTT. It specifies CASADSDRESNTIYF. The chain recombines TRBV5-1 with TRBJ1-3, with TRBD1 identical over 8 bases. The trim removed 7 bases at V and 7 bases at J, leaving 13 bases unmatched. CDR1 is SGHRS, CDR2 YFSETQ, per germline. CDR3 length equals 15 residues.

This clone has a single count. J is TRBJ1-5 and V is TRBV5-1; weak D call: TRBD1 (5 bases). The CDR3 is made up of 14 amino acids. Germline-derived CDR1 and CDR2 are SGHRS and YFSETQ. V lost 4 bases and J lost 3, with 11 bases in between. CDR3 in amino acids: CASSLSGANQPQHF. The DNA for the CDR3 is TGCGCCAGCAGCCTAAGTGGGGCCAATCAGCCCCAGCATTTT.

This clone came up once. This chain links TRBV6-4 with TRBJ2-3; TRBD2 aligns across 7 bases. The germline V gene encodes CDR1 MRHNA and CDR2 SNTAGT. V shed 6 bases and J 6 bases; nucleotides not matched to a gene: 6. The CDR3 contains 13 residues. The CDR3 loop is CASSSGAWDTQYF. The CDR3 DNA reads TGTGCCAGCAGCAGCGGGGCCTGGGATACGCAGTATTTT.

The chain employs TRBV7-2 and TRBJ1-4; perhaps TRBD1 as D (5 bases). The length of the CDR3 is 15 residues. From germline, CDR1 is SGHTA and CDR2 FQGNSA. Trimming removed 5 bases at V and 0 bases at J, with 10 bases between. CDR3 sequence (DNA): TGTGCCAGCAGCCAGCGACAGACAACTAATGAAAAACTGTTTTTT. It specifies CASSQRQTTNEKLFF.

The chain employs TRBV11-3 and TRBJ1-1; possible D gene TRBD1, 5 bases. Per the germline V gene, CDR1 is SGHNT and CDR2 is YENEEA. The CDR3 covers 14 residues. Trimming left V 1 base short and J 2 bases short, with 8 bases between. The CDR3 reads CASSLGGENTEAFF. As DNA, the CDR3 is TGTGCCAGCAGCTTAGGGGGGGAAAACACTGAAGCTTTCTTT.

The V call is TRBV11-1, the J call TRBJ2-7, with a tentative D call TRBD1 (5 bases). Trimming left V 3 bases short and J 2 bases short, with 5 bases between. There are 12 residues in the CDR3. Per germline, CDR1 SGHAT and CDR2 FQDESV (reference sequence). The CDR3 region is CASSFRAYEQYF. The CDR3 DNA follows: TGTGCCAGCAGCTTCAGGGCCTACGAGCAGTACTTC.

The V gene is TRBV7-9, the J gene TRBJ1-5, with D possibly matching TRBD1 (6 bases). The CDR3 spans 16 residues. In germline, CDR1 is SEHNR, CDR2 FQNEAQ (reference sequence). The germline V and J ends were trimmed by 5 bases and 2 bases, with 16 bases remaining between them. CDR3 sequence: CASSISGARGNQPQHF. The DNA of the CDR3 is TGTGCCAGCAGCATCTCAGGGGCGCGGGGCAATCAGCCCCAGCATTTT.

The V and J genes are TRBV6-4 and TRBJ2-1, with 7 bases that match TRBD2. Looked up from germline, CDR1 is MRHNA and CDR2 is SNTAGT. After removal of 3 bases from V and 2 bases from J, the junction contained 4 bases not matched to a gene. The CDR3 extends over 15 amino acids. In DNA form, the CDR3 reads TGTGCCAGCAGTGAAGAGGGGACTACCTACAATGAGCAGTTCTTC. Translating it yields CASSEEGTTYNEQFF.

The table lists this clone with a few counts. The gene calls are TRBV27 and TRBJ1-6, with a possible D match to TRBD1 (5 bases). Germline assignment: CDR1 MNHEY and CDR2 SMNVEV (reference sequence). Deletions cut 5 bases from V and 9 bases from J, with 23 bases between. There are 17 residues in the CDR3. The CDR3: CASSPLGQGRMGSPLHF. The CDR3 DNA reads TGTGCCAGCAGTCCGCTCGGGCAGGGAAGAATGGGTTCACCCCTCCACTTT.

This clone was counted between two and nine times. DNA for the CDR3: TGTGCCAGCAGTTACTCGAGACACAGAGTGAACACTGAAGCTTTCTTT. Its protein product is CASSYSRHRVNTEAFF. This chain joins TRBV6-5 and TRBJ1-1; no firm D call. The length of the CDR3 is 16 residues. Trimming took 0 bases from V and 0 from J, leaving 11 bases between them. The V gene's germline CDR1 is MNHEY and CDR2 SVGAGI.

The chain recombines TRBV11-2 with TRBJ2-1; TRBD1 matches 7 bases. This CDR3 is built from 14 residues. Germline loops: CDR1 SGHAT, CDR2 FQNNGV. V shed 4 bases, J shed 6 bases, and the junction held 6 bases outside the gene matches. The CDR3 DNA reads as TGTGCCAGCAGCTGGGGACAGTTAAGCAATGAGCAGTTCTTC. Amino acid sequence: CASSWGQLSNEQFF. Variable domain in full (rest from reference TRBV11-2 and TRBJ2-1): EAGVAQSPRYKIIEKRQSVAFWCNPISGHATLYWYQQILGQGPKLLIQFQNNGVVDDSQLPKDRFSAERLKGVDSTLKIQPAKLEDSAVYLCASSWGQLSNEQFFGPGTRLTVL.

The CDR3 loop is CSVGQGASYEQYF. CDR3 bases: TGCAGCGTGGGACAGGGGGCCTCCTACGAGCAGTACTTC. V is TRBV29-1 and J is TRBJ2-7; 12 positions match TRBD1. With 6 bases clipped from V and 0 bases from J, the junction kept 0 bases outside the gene matches. In germline, CDR1 is SQVTM, CDR2 ANQGSEA. This CDR3 comprises 13 residues.

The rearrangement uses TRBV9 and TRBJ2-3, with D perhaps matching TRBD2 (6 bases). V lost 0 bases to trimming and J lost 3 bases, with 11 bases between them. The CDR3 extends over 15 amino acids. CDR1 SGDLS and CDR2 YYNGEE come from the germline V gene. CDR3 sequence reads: CASSVVGAGTDTQYF. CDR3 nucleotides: TGTGCCAGCAGCGTAGTCGGGGCGGGAACAGATACGCAGTATTTT.

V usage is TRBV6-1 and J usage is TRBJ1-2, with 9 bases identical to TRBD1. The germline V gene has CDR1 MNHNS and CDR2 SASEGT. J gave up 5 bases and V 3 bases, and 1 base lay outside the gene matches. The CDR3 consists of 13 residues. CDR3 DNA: TGTGCCAGCAGTGAGGACAGGGGTTATGGCTACACCTTC. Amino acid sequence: CASSEDRGYGYTF.

This chain's CDR3 is CASSPPGLVNEQFF. DNA of the CDR3: TGCGCCAGCAGCCCCCCGGGACTGGTTAATGAGCAGTTCTTC. This chain joins TRBV10-2 and TRBJ2-1; TRBD2 is a possible D gene (6 bases). This CDR3 contains 14 residues. Germline V gives CDR1 WSHSY, CDR2 SAAADI. Trimming left V 6 bases short and J 7 bases short, with 16 bases between.

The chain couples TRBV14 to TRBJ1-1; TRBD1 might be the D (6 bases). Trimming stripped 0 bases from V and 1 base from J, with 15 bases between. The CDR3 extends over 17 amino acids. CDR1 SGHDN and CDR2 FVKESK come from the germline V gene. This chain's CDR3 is CASSQEGRAGENTEAFF. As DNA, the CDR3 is TGTGCCAGCAGCCAAGAAGGGAGGGCAGGGGAGAACACTGAAGCTTTCTTT.

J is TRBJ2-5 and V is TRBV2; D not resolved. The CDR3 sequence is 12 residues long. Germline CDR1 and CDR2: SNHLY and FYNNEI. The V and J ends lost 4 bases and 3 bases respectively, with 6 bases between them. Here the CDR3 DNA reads TGTGCCAGCAGTGTCACAGAAGAGACCCAGTACTTC. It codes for CASSVTEETQYF.

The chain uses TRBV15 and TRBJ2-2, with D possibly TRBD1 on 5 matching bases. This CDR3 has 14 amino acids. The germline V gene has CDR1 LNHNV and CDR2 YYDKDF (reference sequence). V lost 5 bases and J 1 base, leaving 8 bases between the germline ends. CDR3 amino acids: CATSLGVNTGELFF. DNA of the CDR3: TGTGCCACCAGCTTAGGGGTGAACACCGGGGAGCTGTTTTTT.

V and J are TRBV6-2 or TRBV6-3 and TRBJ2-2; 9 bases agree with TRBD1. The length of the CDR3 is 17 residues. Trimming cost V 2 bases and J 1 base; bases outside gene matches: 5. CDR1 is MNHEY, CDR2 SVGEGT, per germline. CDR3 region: CASSYPGQGWNTGELFF. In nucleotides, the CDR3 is TGTGCCAGCAGTTACCCAGGACAGGGGTGGAACACCGGGGAGCTGTTTTTT.

The DNA for the CDR3 is TGCAGCGTTGGAACAGGGGAGGAAAACGAGCAGTACTTC. Translation: CSVGTGEENEQYF. This sequence joins TRBV29-1 and TRBJ2-7; D is possibly TRBD1 (7 bases). This CDR3 spans 13 amino acids. The ends were cut back, 4 bases at V and 5 bases at J, with 15 bases in the middle. Germline V gene data show CDR1 as SQVTM and CDR2 as ANQGSEA.

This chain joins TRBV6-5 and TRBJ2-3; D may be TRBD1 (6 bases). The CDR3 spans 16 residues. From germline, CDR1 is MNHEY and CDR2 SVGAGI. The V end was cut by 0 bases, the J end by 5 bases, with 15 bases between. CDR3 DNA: TGTGCCAGCAGTTACTCGTTTGCAGGGGTCGAAGATACGCAGTATTTT. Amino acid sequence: CASSYSFAGVEDTQYF.

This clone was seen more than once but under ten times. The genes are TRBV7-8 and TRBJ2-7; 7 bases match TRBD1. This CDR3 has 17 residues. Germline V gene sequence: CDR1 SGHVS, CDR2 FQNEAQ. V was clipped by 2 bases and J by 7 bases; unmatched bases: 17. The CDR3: CASSLPYRQGGYREQYF. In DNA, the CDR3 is TGTGCCAGCAGCTTACCCTACCGACAGGGTGGGTACCGAGAGCAGTACTTC.

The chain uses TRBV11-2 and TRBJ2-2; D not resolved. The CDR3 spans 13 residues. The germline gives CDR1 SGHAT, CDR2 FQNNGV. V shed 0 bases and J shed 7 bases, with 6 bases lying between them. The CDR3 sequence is CASSLDPIGELFF. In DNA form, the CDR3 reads TGTGCCAGCAGCTTAGATCCTATCGGGGAGCTGTTTTTT.

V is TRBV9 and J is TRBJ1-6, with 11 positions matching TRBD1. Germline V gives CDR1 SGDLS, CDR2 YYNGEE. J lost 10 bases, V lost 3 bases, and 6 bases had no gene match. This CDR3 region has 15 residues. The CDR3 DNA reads TGTGCCAGCAGCGCCGGGACAGGGGGGGTCTCACCCCTCCACTTT. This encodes CASSAGTGGVSPLHF.

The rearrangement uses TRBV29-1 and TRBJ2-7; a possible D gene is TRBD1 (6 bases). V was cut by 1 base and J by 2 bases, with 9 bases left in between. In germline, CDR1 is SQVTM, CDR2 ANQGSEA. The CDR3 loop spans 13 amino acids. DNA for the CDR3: TGCAGCGTTGAAGGACAGGCTCCCTACGAGCAGTACTTC. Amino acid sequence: CSVEGQAPYEQYF.

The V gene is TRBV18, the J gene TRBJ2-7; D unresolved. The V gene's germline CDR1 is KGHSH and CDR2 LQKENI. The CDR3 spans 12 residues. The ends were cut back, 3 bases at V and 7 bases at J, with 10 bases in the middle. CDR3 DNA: TGTGCCAGCTCACCTCAGGATGGGGAGCAGTACTTC. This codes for CASSPQDGEQYF.

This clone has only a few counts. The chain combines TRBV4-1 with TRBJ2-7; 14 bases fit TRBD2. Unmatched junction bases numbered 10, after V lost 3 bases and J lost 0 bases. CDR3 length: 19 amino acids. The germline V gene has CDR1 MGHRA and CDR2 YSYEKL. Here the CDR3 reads CASSHQGLTSGRVSYEQYF. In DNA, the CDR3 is TGCGCCAGCAGCCACCAGGGGTTGACTAGCGGGAGGGTCTCCTACGAGCAGTACTTC.

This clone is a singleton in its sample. CDR3 sequence: CASRQDTEAFF. The CDR3 nucleotides are TGCGCCAGCAGGCAGGACACTGAAGCTTTCTTT. The rearrangement joins TRBV5-1 to TRBJ1-1; D gene ambiguous. The germline gives CDR1 SGHRS, CDR2 YFSETQ. V lost 5 bases and J lost 3, with 5 bases in between. This CDR3 is built from 11 residues.

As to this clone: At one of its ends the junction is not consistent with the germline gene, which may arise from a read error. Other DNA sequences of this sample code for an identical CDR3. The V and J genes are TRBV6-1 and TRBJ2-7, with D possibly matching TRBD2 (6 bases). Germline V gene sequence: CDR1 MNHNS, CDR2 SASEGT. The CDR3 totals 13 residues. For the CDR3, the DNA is TGTGCCAGCAGTGAATTTTTGGGGGGAGAGCAGTATTTC. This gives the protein CASSEFLGGEQYF.

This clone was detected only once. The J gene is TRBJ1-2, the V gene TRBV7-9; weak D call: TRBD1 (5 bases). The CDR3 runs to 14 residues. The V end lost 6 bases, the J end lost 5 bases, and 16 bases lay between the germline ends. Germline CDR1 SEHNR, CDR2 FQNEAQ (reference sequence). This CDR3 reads CASRTQGEGYGYTF. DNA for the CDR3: TGTGCCAGCAGGACACAAGGGGAAGGATATGGCTACACCTTC.